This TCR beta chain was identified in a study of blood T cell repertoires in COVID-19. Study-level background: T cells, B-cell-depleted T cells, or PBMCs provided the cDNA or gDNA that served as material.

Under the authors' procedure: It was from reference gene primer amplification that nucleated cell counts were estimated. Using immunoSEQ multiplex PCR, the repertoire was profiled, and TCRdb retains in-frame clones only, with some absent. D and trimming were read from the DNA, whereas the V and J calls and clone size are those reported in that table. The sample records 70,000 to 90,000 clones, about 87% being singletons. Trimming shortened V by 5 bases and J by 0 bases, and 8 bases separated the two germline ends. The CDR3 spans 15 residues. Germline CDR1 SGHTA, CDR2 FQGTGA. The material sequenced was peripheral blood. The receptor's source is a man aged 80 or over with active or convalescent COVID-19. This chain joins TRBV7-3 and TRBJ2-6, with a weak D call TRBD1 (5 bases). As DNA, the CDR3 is TGTGCCAGCAGCCCCAGGGTCTCTGGGGCCAACGTCCTGACTTTC. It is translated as CASSPRVSGANVLTF.